The rows below give T cell receptor beta chains drawn from one sample of a study of cytomegalovirus exposure and HLA in healthy donors. This table comes from immunoSEQ multiplex PCR, and its TCRdb copy is limited to in-frame clones, with some not included. The profile shows some 120,000 clones, approximately 71% of them singletons. Sequenced input: PBMCs. The origin of the receptors is a woman aged 45-59 years in good health and CMV-seronegative. The CDR3 runs from the conserved cysteine through the conserved F or W. Fields, in order: J gene, clone size, V gene, D gene, CDR3 protein, CDR3 DNA. A D gene is named only where the DNA matches it firmly. Some rows have no size entry. The others give once, few or many, or a class for an expanded clone.

>TRBJ2-7|-|TRBV4-1|TRBD2
CASSRGLAGAIGDLYEQYF
TGCGCCAGCAGCCGGGGACTAGCGGGAGCAATCGGCGATCTCTACGAGCAGTACTTC
>TRBJ1-1|-|TRBV4-1|TRBD1
CASSHIIRDSQNTEAFF
TGCGCCAGCAGCCACATAATCCGGGACAGCCAGAACACTGAAGCTTTCTTT
>TRBJ2-3|-|TRBV30|TRBD2
CAWSGAGVPDTQYF
TGTGCCTGGAGTGGAGCGGGAGTCCCAGATACGCAGTATTTT
>TRBJ1-4|-|TRBV16|-
CASSQSGATHEKLFF
TGTGCCAGCAGCCAATCGGGCGCCACCCATGAAAAACTGTTTTTT
>TRBJ2-7|-|TRBV10-2|TRBD2
CASTHPGLAGGVLYEQYF
TGCGCCAGCACCCACCCTGGACTAGCGGGAGGGGTGCTGTACGAGCAGTACTTC
>TRBJ2-1|-|TRBV5-1|TRBD2
CASSIGTSGSFEQFF
TGCGCCAGCAGCATTGGGACTAGCGGGAGTTTTGAGCAGTTCTTC
>TRBJ1-5|few|TRBV7-8|TRBD1
CASSPFPQGANGNQPQHF
TGTGCCAGCAGCCCCTTCCCCCAGGGGGCTAATGGCAATCAGCCCCAGCATTTT
>TRBJ1-2|-|TRBV18|-
CASSPSGFYYGYTF
TGTGCCAGCTCACCATCGGGATTCTACTATGGCTACACCTTC
>TRBJ1-2|-|TRBV10-3|TRBD1
CAIRGQEESYGYTF
TGTGCCATCAGGGGACAGGAAGAATCTTATGGCTACACCTTC
>TRBJ2-6|-|TRBV6-1|-
CANRQAGANVLTF
TGTGCCAACCGACAGGCTGGGGCCAACGTCCTGACTTTC
>TRBJ1-1|-|TRBV7-9|-
CSSSPRQASSVNTEAFF
TGTTCCAGCAGCCCGCGACAGGCTAGTAGTGTGAACACTGAAGCTTTCTTT
>TRBJ2-1|-|TRBV11-2|TRBD2
CASSFSGSTYNEQFF
TGTGCCAGCAGCTTTAGCGGGAGTACCTACAATGAGCAGTTCTTC
>TRBJ2-7|-|TRBV4-1|-
CASSLQQGGTYEQYF
TGCGCCAGCAGCCTCCAGCAGGGGGGAACCTACGAGCAGTACTTC
>TRBJ2-5|-|TRBV10-3|TRBD2
CAISVGLAGETQYF
TGTGCCATCAGTGTCGGACTAGCAGGAGAGACCCAGTACTTC
>TRBJ1-3|-|TRBV7-7|-
CASSFGRDWGRGNTIYF
TGTGCTAGCAGCTTTGGGAGGGACTGGGGGAGAGGAAACACCATATATTTT
>TRBJ2-7|-|TRBV6-6|-
CASSYSGSGREQYF
TGTGCCAGCAGTTACTCTGGCAGCGGACGGGAGCAGTACTTC
>TRBJ1-3|-|TRBV7-9|-
CASSSADPRTIYF
TGTGCCAGCAGCTCGGCGGATCCACGCACCATATATTTT
>TRBJ2-1|-|TRBV9|-
CASSVVGGGPYNEQFF
TGTGCCAGCAGCGTAGTGGGGGGTGGCCCCTACAATGAGCAGTTCTTC
>TRBJ1-2|-|TRBV5-6|-
CASRPFGKTNYGYTF
TGTGCCAGCAGACCCTTCGGGAAAACTAACTATGGCTACACCTTC
>TRBJ2-6|few|TRBV5-1|-
CASSSDYTNVLTF
TGCGCCAGCAGCTCGGACTATACCAACGTCCTGACTTTC
>TRBJ1-2|-|TRBV30|-
CAWSSPGISSVYGYTF
TGTGCCTGGAGTTCTCCCGGGATCTCGAGTGTCTATGGCTACACCTTC
>TRBJ2-1|few|TRBV18|-
CASSPPLKRVDNEQFF
TGTGCCAGCTCACCTCCCCTTAAGCGGGTGGACAATGAGCAGTTCTTC
>TRBJ2-1|-|TRBV19|-
CASSKQGSLGNEQFF
TGTGCCAGTAGTAAACAGGGCTCACTCGGGAATGAGCAGTTCTTC
>TRBJ1-3|-|TRBV6-4|-
CASSRWQVGNTIYF
TGTGCCAGCAGTAGATGGCAGGTGGGAAACACCATATATTTT
>TRBJ2-7|-|TRBV19|-
CASSREGYEQYF
TGTGCCAGTAGTCGGGAAGGGTACGAGCAGTACTTC
>TRBJ1-1|-|TRBV30|-
CAWRASAEAFF
TGTGCCTGGAGAGCGAGCGCTGAAGCTTTCTTT
>TRBJ2-7|-|TRBV4-2|-
CASSQDSIVNEQYF
TGTGCCAGCAGCCAAGACAGTATCGTTAACGAGCAGTACTTC
>TRBJ2-1|-|TRBV9|-
CASSATHSAIPYNEQFF
TGTGCCAGCAGCGCAACCCATAGCGCAATACCATACAATGAGCAGTTCTTC
>TRBJ1-2|-|TRBV19|-
CASSGQYDMLNYGYTF
TGTGCCAGTAGTGGACAATACGACATGCTCAACTATGGCTACACCTTC
>TRBJ2-2|-|TRBV13|-
CASSLEDNLFF
TGTGCCAGCAGCTTAGAGGACAATCTGTTTTTT
>TRBJ2-7|-|TRBV7-9|-
CASSFEGSTYEQYF
TGTGCCAGCAGCTTTGAAGGGAGTACCTACGAGCAGTACTTC
>TRBJ2-7|few|TRBV2|TRBD1
CASSTGGNEQYF
TGTGCCAGCAGTACAGGGGGCAACGAGCAGTACTTC
>TRBJ2-1|few|TRBV5-4|TRBD1
CASSITQGALMYNEQFF
TGTGCCAGCAGCATTACACAGGGGGCGCTTATGTACAATGAGCAGTTCTTC
>TRBJ2-1|-|TRBV2|-
CASSYRDYTYNEQFF
TGTGCCAGCAGCTACCGAGACTATACCTACAATGAGCAGTTCTTC
>TRBJ2-7|-|TRBV23-1|-
CASSQVRIHEQYF
TGCGCCAGCAGTCAAGTGAGGATCCACGAGCAGTACTTC
>TRBJ1-2|-|TRBV9|-
CASSPSRGDYGYTF
TGTGCCAGCAGCCCTTCCAGGGGAGACTATGGCTACACCTTC
>TRBJ2-3|-|TRBV4-2|-
CASSLGWAGDSTDTQYF
TGTGCCAGCAGCCTAGGTTGGGCGGGTGATAGTACAGATACGCAGTATTTT
>TRBJ1-5|-|TRBV6-1|-
CASREGLNQPQHF
TGTGCCAGCAGGGAGGGGTTAAATCAGCCCCAGCATTTT
>TRBJ2-5|-|TRBV27|TRBD2
CASSPRGAGGPQETQYF
TGTGCCAGCAGTCCCCGGGGGGCGGGAGGGCCCCAAGAGACCCAGTACTTC
>TRBJ2-1|-|TRBV30|-
CAWTRDFVGNEQFF
TGTGCCTGGACACGGGACTTCGTGGGGAATGAGCAGTTCTTC
>TRBJ2-7|-|TRBV7-3|-
CASSQPTGPAYF
TGTGCCAGCAGCCAACCTACAGGACCGGCGTACTTC
>TRBJ2-1|-|TRBV28|TRBD2
CASSPYGLAVNNEQFF
TGTGCCAGCAGCCCGTACGGACTAGCGGTTAACAATGAGCAGTTCTTC
>TRBJ2-5|once|TRBV4-3|-
CASSQEPGAAWGQYF
TGCGCCAGCAGCCAAGAGCCAGGGGCCGCCTGGGGGCAGTACTTC
>TRBJ2-2|once|TRBV19|-
CASRTGAGELFF
TGTGCCAGTAGGACAGGAGCCGGGGAGCTGTTTTTT
>TRBJ2-3|-|TRBV29-1|TRBD2
CSAGGLAGDTQYF
TGCAGCGCGGGAGGACTAGCGGGAGATACGCAGTATTTT
>TRBJ2-7|-|TRBV4-3|-
CASSPGPPGEQYF
TGCGCCAGCAGCCCTGGACCCCCAGGGGAGCAGTACTTC
>TRBJ2-2|once|TRBV15|TRBD1
CATSRARDRASTGELFF
TGTGCCACCAGCAGAGCCCGGGACAGGGCCTCCACCGGGGAGCTGTTTTTT
>TRBJ2-1|-|TRBV19|-
CASSIASPASNGQFF
TGTGCCAGTAGTATAGCTAGCCCGGCCAGCAATGGGCAGTTCTTC